Listed here are 28 T cell receptor beta chains from one sample, sequenced in a study of T cell changes during pregnancy in multiple sclerosis. TCRdb's table, derived via immunoSEQ multiplex PCR, lists solely in-frame clones and lacks some. The sample contains about 100,000 clones, about 90% of which appear only once. Sequenced material: peripheral blood, taken after pregnancy. The receptors shown here come from a female donor with multiple sclerosis, enrolled in a pregnancy study.

This rearrangement joins TRBV7-9 to TRBJ1-1, with TRBD1 matching over 8 bases. Germline V CDR1 and CDR2: SEHNR, FQNEAQ (reference sequence). The V and J ends lost 5 bases and 0 bases, in that order; junction bases with no gene match: 5. The CDR3 runs to 15 residues. CDR3 nucleotide sequence: TGTGCCAGCAGCACTGGGGACAGGTTGAACACTGAAGCTTTCTTT. Translating gives CASSTGDRLNTEAFF. The entire variable domain, with the rest obtained from reference TRBV7-9 and TRBJ1-1, is as follows: DTGVSQNPRHKITKRGQNVTFRCDPISEHNRLYWYRQTLGQGPEFLTYFQNEAQLEKSRLLSDRFSAERPKGSFSTLEIQRTEQGDSAMYLCASSTGDRLNTEAFFGQGTRLTVV.

This chain connects TRBV15 to TRBJ2-1; 9 positions match TRBD1. The CDR3 is 16 residues long. Per germline, CDR1 LNHNV and CDR2 YYDKDF (reference sequence). The ends lost 1 base at V and 5 bases at J; junction bases unmatched: 6. The CDR3 DNA reads TGTGCCACCAGCAGAGTAGGGGGACAGGGAAACAATGAGCAGTTCTTC. Residues: CATSRVGGQGNNEQFF.

The chain joins TRBV7-3 to TRBJ1-1; 8 positions agree with TRBD1. The CDR3 runs 13 residues. Unmatched junction bases numbered 3, after V lost 5 bases and J lost 4 bases. Germline V gene sequence: CDR1 SGHTA, CDR2 FQGTGA. CDR3 in amino acids: CASSVGQATEAFF. As DNA, the CDR3 is TGTGCCAGCAGCGTGGGACAGGCCACTGAAGCTTTCTTT.

The V gene is TRBV7-2, the J gene TRBJ2-1; no clear D gene. Trimming took off 0 bases at V and 9 bases at J, with 12 bases between the two ends. The CDR3 extends over 14 amino acids. Per the germline V gene, CDR1 is SGHTA and CDR2 is FQGNSA. The CDR3 DNA reads as TGTGCCAGCAGCTTAGCAGCCCTAAGTGGTGAGCAGTTCTTC. Protein: CASSLAALSGEQFF.

The chain links TRBV10-3 to TRBJ2-7; 9 bases are a match to TRBD1. The V gene's germline CDR1 is ENHRY and CDR2 SYGVKD. The CDR3 contains 15 residues. The V gene end was trimmed by 3 bases and the J gene end by 6 bases; junction bases not matched to a gene: 9. This CDR3 is CAISEQPGQGAEQYF. The CDR3 bases are TGTGCCATCAGTGAACAACCGGGACAGGGTGCCGAGCAGTACTTC.

The rearrangement links TRBV6-5 to TRBJ1-2; 10 positions agree with TRBD1. The length of the CDR3 is 13 residues. Germline values: CDR1 MNHEY, CDR2 SVGAGI. The trim removed 5 bases at V and 5 bases at J, leaving 2 bases unmatched. CDR3 nucleotide sequence: TGTGCCAGCAGTAGACAGGGGGCTTATGGCTACACCTTC. It is translated as CASSRQGAYGYTF.

The rearrangement joins TRBV5-4 to TRBJ1-1, with D tentatively TRBD1 (6 bases). Germline CDR1 and CDR2: SGHNT and YYREEE (reference sequence). The CDR3 has 18 amino acids. The ends were cut back, 4 bases at V and 1 base at J, with 23 bases in the middle. CDR3 in amino acids: CASSPGARGGPGNTEAFF. The CDR3 DNA follows: TGTGCCAGCAGCCCTGGGGCCCGGGGGGGCCCCGGGAACACTGAAGCTTTCTTT.

There are a few counts of this clone. The chain recombines TRBV4-1 with TRBJ1-2; 10 bases line up with TRBD1. This CDR3 has 15 residues. The V gene end was trimmed by 3 bases and the J gene end by 5 bases; junction bases not matched to a gene: 6. CDR1 and CDR2 (germline): MGHRA, YSYEKL. The DNA of the CDR3 is TGCGCCAGCAGCCATGGACAGGGGGAAGGGTATGGCTACACCTTC. It codes for CASSHGQGEGYGYTF.

In this sample, this clone turned up once. The chain employs TRBV15 and TRBJ2-5; D uncertain. The CDR3 totals 14 residues. Germline lookup yields CDR1 LNHNV and CDR2 YYDKDF (reference sequence). V lost 0 bases and J lost 1, with 6 bases in between. Written as DNA, the CDR3 is TGTGCCACCAGCAGAGATCCGTTCCAAGAGACCCAGTACTTC. This translates into CATSRDPFQETQYF.

The rearrangement uses TRBV4-3 and TRBJ2-2; 8 bases are a match to TRBD1. V trimming: 0 bases; J trimming: 4 bases; junction bases outside the gene matches: 4. CDR3 length: 16 residues. Per germline, CDR1 LGHNA and CDR2 YSLEER. CDR3 region: CASSQEAGGSTGELFF. The DNA for the CDR3 is TGCGCCAGCAGCCAAGAGGCAGGGGGCTCCACCGGGGAGCTGTTTTTT.

This rearrangement joins TRBV19 to TRBJ2-3, with 9 bases aligning to TRBD1. The CDR3 runs to 14 residues. CDR1 and CDR2 from the germline V gene are LNHDA and SQIVND (reference sequence). Losses at the gene ends were 3 bases for V and 3 bases for J; bases not matched to a gene: 1. In nucleotides, the CDR3 is TGTGCCAGTAGTATGGGACAGGGTACAGATACGCAGTATTTT. Translation gives CASSMGQGTDTQYF.

V gene TRBV6-4 combines with J gene TRBJ2-1; maybe TRBD2 (6 bases). The ends were cut back, 3 bases at V and 0 bases at J, with 12 bases in the middle. Germline CDR1 reads MRHNA; CDR2 reads SNTAGT. The CDR3 spans 16 residues. CDR3 nucleotides: TGTGCCAGCAGTGAGACGGGACTGGCCTCCTACAATGAGCAGTTCTTC. Amino acid sequence: CASSETGLASYNEQFF.

The rearrangement joins TRBV29-1 to TRBJ1-1; TRBD1 matches at 7 bases. Germline V gene sequence: CDR1 SQVTM, CDR2 ANQGSEA. This CDR3 comprises 12 residues. V lost 1 base and J lost 7; bases outside the gene matches: 3. CDR3 sequence (DNA): TGCAGCGTTGAAGGTTGGGACAGTGAAGCTTTCTTT. Encoded protein: CSVEGWDSEAFF. The full variable domain, in which reference TRBV29-1 and TRBJ1-1 provide the parts outside the CDR3, is SAVISQKPSRDICQRGTSLTIQCQVDSQVTMMFWYRQQPGQSLTLIATANQGSEATYESGFVIDKFPISRPNLTFSTLTVSNMSPEDSSIYLCSVEGWDSEAFFGQGTRLTVV.

The J gene is TRBJ2-1, the V gene TRBV15; 7 bases fit TRBD2. The CDR3 contains 17 residues. The trim removed 1 base at V and 1 base at J, leaving 7 bases unmatched. From germline, CDR1 is LNHNV and CDR2 YYDKDF (reference sequence). CDR3 DNA: TGTGCCACCAGCAGAGTAGCGGGCGAGGTTTCCTACAATGAGCAGTTCTTC. Protein: CATSRVAGEVSYNEQFF.

Only one count was recorded for this clone. The chain uses TRBV7-2 and TRBJ2-7; 11 bases map to TRBD1. Germline CDR1 reads SGHTA; CDR2 reads FQGNSA. The CDR3 is 14 residues long. V was pared by 4 bases and J by 4 bases, with 3 bases of the junction left unmatched. CDR3 protein: CASSYGTGGYEQYF. The CDR3 DNA sequence: TGTGCCAGCAGCTACGGGACAGGGGGATACGAGCAGTACTTC.

The chain couples TRBV6-5 to TRBJ2-1, with TRBD2 matching over 12 bases. This CDR3 has 15 residues. The trim removed 9 bases at V and 3 bases at J, leaving 6 bases unmatched. CDR1 is MNHEY, CDR2 SVGAGI, per germline. The CDR3 coding sequence is TGTGCCAGGGGGCTAGCGGGAGGGTACTACAATGAGCAGTTCTTC. This codes for CARGLAGGYYNEQFF.

This clone has only one observation. This chain connects TRBV18 to TRBJ2-2, with 9 bases identical to TRBD1. CDR3 length: 15 amino acids. Germline trimming cut 7 bases from V and 4 bases from J; bases unmatched to any gene: 7. Germline CDR1 and CDR2: KGHSH and LQKENI. This chain's CDR3 is CASYSGQGGTGELFF. CDR3 bases: TGTGCCAGCTACTCGGGACAGGGAGGCACCGGGGAGCTGTTTTTT.

The chain couples TRBV7-6 to TRBJ1-2, with TRBD1 matching 9 bases. The ends lost 5 bases at V and 8 bases at J; junction bases unmatched: 9. The germline gives CDR1 SGHVS, CDR2 FNYEAQ. This CDR3 is built from 14 residues. The DNA of the CDR3 is TGTGCCAGCAGCCAGACGGACAGGGGATTGGGCTACACCTTC. It encodes CASSQTDRGLGYTF.

The chain carries TRBV28 and TRBJ2-1, with 7 bases aligning to TRBD1. The trim removed 7 bases at V and 2 bases at J, leaving 11 bases unmatched. This CDR3 is 16 amino acids long. Looked up from germline, CDR1 is MDHEN and CDR2 is SYDVKM. CDR3 region: CASKISGQAPYNEQFF. CDR3 in DNA: TGTGCCAGCAAGATATCCGGACAGGCGCCCTACAATGAGCAGTTCTTC.

V gene TRBV7-3 combines with J gene TRBJ2-3; D is unclear. The length of the CDR3 is 12 residues. CDR1 is SGHTA and CDR2 is FQGTGA in the germline V gene. Between the trimmed V and J ends, which lost 3 bases and 10 bases, there was a span of 11 bases. DNA of the CDR3: TGTGCCAGCAGCTTGATTAGTGGGCCGCAGTATTTT. This codes for CASSLISGPQYF. Together with reference TRBV7-3 and TRBJ2-3, the CDR3 gives the full variable domain: GAGVSQTPSNKVTEKGKYVELRCDPISGHTALYWYRQSLGQGPEFLIYFQGTGAADDSGLPNDRFFAVRPEGSVSTLKIQRTERGDSAVYLCASSLISGPQYFGPGTRLTVL.

The rearrangement links TRBV28 to TRBJ2-1; D uncertain. CDR3 size: 12 residues. CDR1 and CDR2 from the germline V gene are MDHEN and SYDVKM. Trimming cost V 6 bases and J 0 bases, with 3 bases left between them. This chain's CDR3 is CASSYSYNEQFF. The CDR3 DNA is TGTGCCAGCAGCTACTCCTACAATGAGCAGTTCTTC.

The chain links TRBV4-2 to TRBJ2-5; 7 bases line up with TRBD2. Losses at the gene ends were 3 bases for V and 4 bases for J; bases not matched to a gene: 14. Germline V gene lookup returns CDR1 LGHNA and CDR2 YNFKEQ. The CDR3 runs 17 residues. CDR3 sequence (DNA): TGTGCCAGCAGCCAGGGAGTGGGCGGGGGAAAAAGAGAGACCCAGTACTTC. Translation gives CASSQGVGGGKRETQYF.

The V and J genes are TRBV9 and TRBJ1-4; D is possibly TRBD1 (6 bases). V dropped 3 bases and J dropped 7 bases, with 16 bases sitting between them. Germline V gene lookup returns CDR1 SGDLS and CDR2 YYNGEE. This CDR3 region has 15 residues. CDR3 sequence: CASSDSGTRGEKLFF. The CDR3 bases are TGTGCCAGCAGCGACTCCGGGACACGCGGTGAAAAACTGTTTTTT.

The V call is TRBV5-4, the J call TRBJ1-1; D remains ambiguous. Trimming shortened V by 0 bases and J by 7 bases, and 13 bases separated the two germline ends. The CDR3 is 14 residues long. Germline V gives CDR1 SGHNT, CDR2 YYREEE (reference sequence). CDR3 coding DNA: TGTGCCAGCAGCTTGGCCCTAGAGGGCGTTGAAGCTTTCTTT. Protein sequence: CASSLALEGVEAFF.

This chain uses TRBV19 with TRBJ1-1, with 8 nucleotides matching TRBD1. Looked up from germline, CDR1 is LNHDA and CDR2 is SQIVND (reference sequence). Losses at the gene ends were 5 bases for V and 6 bases for J; bases not matched to a gene: 8. The CDR3 has 14 residues. CDR3 sequence reads: CASSFTGTGAEAFF. CDR3 bases: TGTGCCAGTAGTTTCACCGGGACAGGCGCTGAAGCTTTCTTT.

The CDR3 coding sequence is TGTGCCAGAAGCTTGGAAGACAGGGACTTGAATAGCAATCAGCCCCAGCATTTT. Protein: CARSLEDRDLNSNQPQHF. V usage is TRBV5-3 and J usage is TRBJ1-5; 7 bases align to TRBD1. TRBV5-3 is annotated as an ORF whose role is uncertain. The CDR3 runs 18 residues. V dropped 0 bases and J dropped 0; count of bases not matched to a gene: 9.

The CDR3 DNA sequence: TGTGCCAGCAGCTTTGGTAAGTCTACGCGGTACAATGAGCAGTTCTTC. Amino acids: CASSFGKSTRYNEQFF. This chain links TRBV12-1 with TRBJ2-1; TRBD2 is the table's D call and was not checked against the DNA. TRBV12-1 is noted as a pseudogene. The length of the CDR3 is 16 residues.

The CDR3 loop is CASSSQGARPYGYTF. The CDR3 coding sequence is TGTGCCAGCAGCTCGCAGGGGGCGCGACCCTATGGCTACACCTTC. The chain is built from TRBV11-3 and TRBJ1-2; 8 positions agree with TRBD1. J gave up 4 bases and V 4 bases, and 8 bases lay outside the gene matches. The CDR3 runs to 15 residues. The V gene's germline CDR1 is SGHNT and CDR2 YENEEA.